This T cell receptor (beta chain) came from a study of breast tumors, draining lymph nodes, adjacent tissues. For this clonotype: Its antigen remains unknown. This CDR3 is missing its conserved last phenylalanine or tryptophan, likely due to a read error. No DNA is shown, since the ends of the CDR3 on it are uncertain; the CDR3 is the one TCRdb lists.

Study observations and caveats: Tumor TCR diversity was below lymph nodes but above nontumor tissue. The lymph node origin of tumor T cells was framed as consistent with a hypothesis, not demonstrated. Tumor and nontumor repertoires were significantly more similar in luminal-like than in basal-like breast cancer. Findings are consistent with lymph node origin and intratumoral expansion of most tumor T cells.

Samples came from axillary lymph nodes draining the breast cancer. Each CDR3 protein gets one entry after TCRdb re-called the multiplex PCR reads with MiXCR. The sample lists 170,000 or so distinct CDR3 sequences, roughly 30% occurring once. The CDR3 region is 9 residues in length, termini included. Germline assignment: CDR1 DFQATT and CDR2 SNEGSKA (reference sequence). The sample consisted of axillary lymph node tissue. This chain joins TRBV20-1 and TRBJ2-3; no check of the table's D call, TRBD2, against the DNA was made. This sequence originates from a female donor with breast cancer. Some clones in this sample may be carry-over from other donors' samples. CDR3 in amino acids: CSARPHTSG.